This TCR beta chain was captured by sequencing in a study of T cells expressing NK-cell markers. The CDR3 contains 13 residues. CDR1 and CDR2 from the germline V gene are SQVTM and ANQGSEA. For TCR beta, cDNA was produced by 5'RACE template switching with UMIs. No DNA is given; TCRdb re-called the 5' RACE reads and lists each CDR3 protein once. The listing records some 500,000 distinct CDR3 sequences. The chain couples TRBV29-1 to TRBJ2-3; absent DNA, TCRdb's TRBD1 call cannot be checked. The sample comprised blood T cells: a sorted CD56 or NKG2C T cell subset, CD4+ or CD8+ T cells, or bulk PBMC T cells (not recorded which). This TCR derives from a woman aged 45-59 years in good health. CDR3 region: CSVRERGPYTQYF.